This T cell receptor beta chain stems from a study of blood T cell repertoires in COVID-19. Study overall: The United States, Italy and Spain provided the acute and convalescent COVID-19 samples. T cells, B-cell-depleted T cells, or PBMCs provided the cDNA or gDNA that served as material.

Assay: immunoSEQ multiplex PCR; the TCRdb copy retains only in-frame clones and omits some. The data show approximately 120,000 clones, approximately 80% seen once. This clone was seen only once. Germline CDR1 is SEHNR and CDR2 is FQNEAQ (reference sequence). Trimming removed 3 bases from V and 1 base from J; junction bases left unmatched: 6. This CDR3 has 16 amino acids. Sequencing was performed on peripheral blood. The clonotype originates from a man aged 35 to 55 with active or convalescent COVID-19. J is TRBJ1-5 and V is TRBV7-9, with TRBD1 identical over 7 bases. CDR3 DNA: TGTGCCAGCAGCTTCGGGACAGTGGGAAGCAATCAGCCCCAGCATTTT. Protein: CASSFGTVGSNQPQHF.